The rows below give T cell receptor beta chains drawn from one sample of a study of blood T cell repertoires in COVID-19. Sequencing used immunoSEQ multiplex PCR; TCRdb keeps in-frame clones, though not all of them. Among approximately 300,000 clones listed, approximately 90% were seen once. The sample taken for sequencing was peripheral blood. Every receptor here comes from a woman in her forties or fifties with COVID-19, enrolled during active disease. The CDR3 runs from the conserved cysteine through the conserved F or W. D genes are given only for firm matches. Rows may omit the clone size; those that give it use once, few, many or a size class.

V gene,D gene,clone size,J gene,CDR3 protein,CDR3 DNA
TRBV5-4,TRBD2,-,TRBJ2-7,CASSSSGTNVYEQYF,TGTGCCAGCAGTTCCTCCGGGACTAATGTCTACGAGCAGTACTTC
TRBV6-5,TRBD1,-,TRBJ1-2,CASTWDSYGYTF,TGTGCCAGCACCTGGGACAGCTATGGCTACACCTTC
TRBV7-9,-,-,TRBJ2-1,CASSLDFSTYSYNEQFF,TGTGCCAGCAGCTTAGACTTTTCCACGTACTCCTACAATGAGCAGTTCTTC
TRBV7-3,-,-,TRBJ2-2,CASSSPLGGANTGELFF,TGTGCCAGCAGCTCCCCCTTGGGGGGTGCGAACACCGGGGAGCTGTTTTTT
TRBV5-6,-,-,TRBJ2-2,CASSLDSPGELFF,TGTGCCAGCAGCTTGGATAGTCCCGGGGAGCTGTTTTTT
TRBV19,TRBD1,-,TRBJ2-5,CASSKGQTSQETQYF,TGTGCCAGTAGTAAGGGACAGACCTCGCAAGAGACCCAGTACTTC
TRBV6-5,TRBD1,-,TRBJ1-1,CASRDRDAEAFF,TGTGCCAGCAGAGACAGGGACGCTGAAGCTTTCTTT
TRBV4-2,TRBD2,-,TRBJ2-7,CASSHQAGFSYEQYF,TGTGCCAGCAGCCACCAAGCGGGATTCTCCTACGAGCAGTACTTC
TRBV7-3,TRBD1,-,TRBJ2-1,CASSATLRDRGMNEQFF,TGTGCCAGCAGCGCGACACTCCGGGACAGGGGTATGAATGAGCAGTTCTTC
TRBV19,-,-,TRBJ1-2,CASSPVGSGYGYTF,TGTGCCAGTAGTCCAGTGGGGTCGGGATATGGCTACACCTTC
TRBV9,TRBD2,-,TRBJ2-1,CASSSGGSSYNEQFF,TGTGCCAGCAGCTCCGGCGGGAGCTCCTACAATGAGCAGTTCTTC
TRBV11-1,-,few,TRBJ1-1,CASSATRGGAEAFF,TGTGCCAGCAGCGCTACGAGGGGGGGCGCTGAAGCTTTCTTT
TRBV7-2,TRBD2,-,TRBJ2-1,CASSFSNRLAGTNEQFF,TGTGCCAGCAGCTTCTCAAACAGACTAGCGGGAACCAATGAGCAGTTCTTC
TRBV27,TRBD1,-,TRBJ2-7,CASSQLALGTGIYEQYF,TGTGCCAGCAGTCAACTCGCGCTCGGGACAGGGATCTACGAGCAGTACTTC
TRBV21-1,-,once,TRBJ2-3,CASSKVASNFGTDTQYF,TGTGCCAGCAGCAAAGTTGCCTCTAACTTTGGCACAGATACGCAGTATTTT
TRBV19,-,-,TRBJ1-2,CASSIAPAGYGYTF,TGTGCCAGTAGTATAGCCCCAGCGGGCTATGGCTACACCTTC
TRBV5-1,-,-,TRBJ2-5,CASSLAGRREETQYF,TGCGCCAGCAGCTTGGCCGGTAGGAGGGAAGAGACCCAGTACTTC
TRBV4-2,TRBD1,-,TRBJ1-2,CASSQDGQGAGGYTF,TGTGCCAGCAGCCAAGACGGGCAGGGGGCGGGAGGCTACACCTTC
TRBV18,TRBD1,-,TRBJ1-5,CASSDEGTGRSQPQHF,TGTGCCAGCTCCGACGAGGGGACAGGGAGGAGTCAGCCCCAGCATTTT
TRBV5-1,TRBD2,once,TRBJ2-7,CASSPWTSNYEQYF,TGCGCCAGCAGCCCCTGGACTAGTAACTACGAGCAGTACTTC
TRBV29-1,TRBD1,-,TRBJ1-1,CSVGGQRTTEAFF,TGCAGCGTTGGGGGACAGAGGACCACTGAAGCTTTCTTT
TRBV4-1,TRBD1,-,TRBJ2-7,CASSQYPTGGAYEQYF,TGCGCCAGCAGCCAATACCCGACAGGGGGCGCCTACGAGCAGTACTTC
TRBV10-2,-,-,TRBJ2-7,CASRIQGSHEQYF,TGCGCCAGCAGAATACAGGGTTCCCACGAGCAGTACTTC
TRBV19,TRBD2,-,TRBJ2-1,CASRGGGTSGSRSSYNEQFF,TGTGCCAGTAGGGGGGGAGGGACTAGCGGGAGTAGGAGCTCCTACAATGAGCAGTTCTTC
TRBV4-1,-,-,TRBJ2-3,CASGSSVITDTQYF,TGCGCCAGCGGATCTAGCGTTATCACAGATACGCAGTATTTT
TRBV5-1,TRBD2,-,TRBJ2-2,CASSSPGLAGVLTGELFF,TGCGCCAGCAGCTCCCCGGGACTAGCGGGAGTTCTGACCGGGGAGCTGTTTTTT
TRBV15,-,-,TRBJ2-3,CATSRDRGMVANTDTQYF,TGTGCCACCAGCAGAGACCGGGGTATGGTGGCGAACACAGATACGCAGTATTTT
TRBV3-1/TRBV3-2,-,-,TRBJ1-3,CASSQTINTLGNTIYF,TGTGCCAGCAGCCAGACTATAAACACTCTTGGAAACACCATATATTTT